This T cell receptor (beta chain) came from a study of response to subunit inactivated influenza vaccine. Study findings and constraints: Authors suggested few new T cells are recruited by each seasonal influenza vaccination.

Germline loops: CDR1 MNHEY, CDR2 SMNVEV (reference sequence). CDR3 length: 13 residues. V lost 5 bases and J 3 bases, leaving 11 bases between the germline ends. This clonotype was counted at least ten times. Its matching antigen is unknown. MiXCR was run by TCRdb on the RT-PCR reads, yielding one entry per CDR3 protein. Of hundreds of thousands of distinct CDR3 sequences in the sample, approximately 15% were seen once. The chain uses TRBV27 and TRBJ2-7; the D gene is possibly TRBD2 (6 bases). This receptor was identified in a man aged 45-60 years who received an inactivated influenza vaccine. The input for sequencing was PBMCs from blood, taken 14 to 15 days before vaccination. This chain's CDR3 is CASSAFGGYEQYF. DNA of the CDR3: TGTGCCAGCAGTGCCTTCGGGGGCTACGAGCAGTACTTC.